This record looks at one TCR beta chain sequence and its context. Its specific antigen is unknown. No qualities accompany the bases; no much larger clone lies one base away. Participants in the prospective study were aged roughly 18 to 90 years, lived in 24 United States geographic areas, and enrolled through a virtual design. To assign participants to cohorts, the prospective study relied on clinical history that participants themselves reported in a screening survey and a study questionnaire. For ImmuneRACE Cohort 3, a participant was defined as recovered based on two consecutive negative NP/OP PCR tests, clearance by a healthcare professional, or resolution of symptoms. Mobile phlebotomists in the prospective study collected whole blood, serum and a nasopharyngeal or oropharyngeal swab from every participant. Participants in the prospective study had the option to provide additional blood draws and questionnaires over an approximately 2-month period. Before DNA extraction, prospective study blood samples were shipped either frozen or at room temperature.

This sample stems from a study of blood T cell repertoires in COVID-19 (dated by TCRdb to the early 2020s). Study-wide context: Collaborator samples came from the United States, Italy and Spain and covered acute and convalescent phases of COVID-19. The material from the prospective study consisted of cDNA or gDNA derived from T cells, B-cell-depleted T cells, or PBMCs. Where HLA class I and class II types were available, the types were taken from metadata supplied by the sample provider, not from assay-based typing. The repertoires were released in a freely available public database meant as a resource for research on the immune response to SARS-CoV-2. Samples were obtained from the ongoing ImmuneRACE study (first 160 participants) and from some 1,200 subjects provided by 6 global collaborators. The dataset comprised deeply sampled blood TCRbeta repertoires from subjects exposed to, actively infected with, or recovered from COVID-19. The sample metadata nearly always contained a de-identified subject ID, COVID-19 status, age in years and sex. The research as a whole found: The amount of clinical and demographic metadata varied by source and participant and was provided uncurated.

The immunoSEQ Assay, a bias-controlled multiplex PCR, was used to amplify TCRbeta CDR3 regions from genomic DNA. In the source study's methods: Nucleated cell counts per sample were estimated from amplification of reference gene primers within the assay. Sequence reads were collapsed and filtered to measure the absolute abundance of every unique TCRbeta CDR3 rearrangement. For each sample, productive Simpson clonality was calculated as the square root of Simpson's diversity index over productive rearrangements. This immuneACCESS table, as held by TCRdb, lists in-frame sequences with V and J called but not all clones. Of the missing ones, under half trace to an unresolved V gene in checked studies; the others have no known cause. V, J and clone size derive from that table, while D and trimming were established from the DNA sequence. The sample table holds 250,000 to 350,000 clones, of which more than 70% were seen once. Roughly 5.3% of the sample rests with the top ten.

The CDR3 covers 13 residues, taking in both the cysteine and the phenylalanine. Solely the CDR3 DNA is kept, with 39 bases framed from the first base. V is pruned by 4 bases and J by 5 bases, leaving 2 bases of the junction without a gene match. According to the germline V gene, CDR1 reads MNHEY and CDR2 reads SVGAGI. The origin of this receptor is a woman in her twenties or thirties who had recovered from COVID-19. The sample was PBMCs or T cells enriched from blood (not recorded which). This sequence uses TRBV6-5 and TRBJ2-5; 9 middle bases align to TRBD1. The sequenced DNA: TGTGCCAGCAGTTTTGACAGGGGGGAGACCCAGTACTTC. This is translated as CASSFDRGETQYF.